The entry below gives a single T cell receptor beta chain sequence along with its context. The antigen is undetermined. With V trimmed by 4 bases and J by 0 bases, 7 bases remained unmatched. The length of the CDR3 is 16 residues. Germline V gives CDR1 SGDLS, CDR2 YYNGEE. The entry originates in a study of T cell responses to AZD1222 COVID-19 vaccine. Findings of the study overall: Donors, mostly white British, included more females; clonal diversity was possibly underestimated. Unmutated regions of variants are reportedly targeted by nearly half of spike-specific TCRs. The CD4 TCRs associated with vaccination extended across spike and predominated at 160-218 and 743-854.

The table came from immunoSEQ multiplex PCR; TCRdb's copy has only in-frame clones and leaves some out. The sample has roughly 80,000 clones, nearly 85% seen once. The sample in question was peripheral blood, obtained on day 0 of AZD1222 vaccination. The chain couples TRBV9 to TRBJ2-1; 7 nucleotides align to TRBD2. The sequence was collected from an adult in good health. CDR3 protein: CASSTSGDSSYNEQFF. In nucleotides, the CDR3 is TGTGCCAGCAGCACAAGCGGGGATAGCTCCTACAATGAGCAGTTCTTC.